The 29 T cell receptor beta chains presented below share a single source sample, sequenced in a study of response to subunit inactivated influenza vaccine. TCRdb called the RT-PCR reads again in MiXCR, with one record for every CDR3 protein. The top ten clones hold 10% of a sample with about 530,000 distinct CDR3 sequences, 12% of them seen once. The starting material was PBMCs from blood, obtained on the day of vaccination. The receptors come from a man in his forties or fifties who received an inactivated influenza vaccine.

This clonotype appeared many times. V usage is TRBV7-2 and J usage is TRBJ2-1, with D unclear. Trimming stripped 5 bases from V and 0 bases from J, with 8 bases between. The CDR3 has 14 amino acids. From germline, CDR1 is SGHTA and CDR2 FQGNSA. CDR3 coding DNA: TGTGCCAGCAGCCTGCCAGGCTCCTACAATGAGCAGTTCTTC. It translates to CASSLPGSYNEQFF. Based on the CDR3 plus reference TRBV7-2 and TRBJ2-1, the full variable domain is GAGVSQSPSNKVTEKGKDVELRCDPISGHTALYWYRQSLGQGLEFLIYFQGNSAPDKSGLPSDRFSAERTGGSVSTLTIQRTQQEDSAVYLCASSLPGSYNEQFFGPGTRLTVL.

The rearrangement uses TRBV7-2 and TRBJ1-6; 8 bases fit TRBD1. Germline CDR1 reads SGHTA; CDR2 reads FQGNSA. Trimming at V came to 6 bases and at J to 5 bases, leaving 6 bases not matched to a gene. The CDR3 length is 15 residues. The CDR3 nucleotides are TGTGCCAGCAGTAAGGACAGGGTCGATAATTCACCCCTCCACTTT. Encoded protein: CASSKDRVDNSPLHF. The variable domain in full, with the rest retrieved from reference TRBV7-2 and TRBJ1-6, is GAGVSQSPSNKVTEKGKDVELRCDPISGHTALYWYRQSLGQGLEFLIYFQGNSAPDKSGLPSDRFSAERTGGSVSTLTIQRTQQEDSAVYLCASSKDRVDNSPLHFGNGTRLTVT.

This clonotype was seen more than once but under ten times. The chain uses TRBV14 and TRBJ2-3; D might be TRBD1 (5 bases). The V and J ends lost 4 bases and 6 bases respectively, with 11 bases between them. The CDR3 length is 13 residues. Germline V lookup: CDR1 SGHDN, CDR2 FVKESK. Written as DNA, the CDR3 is TGTGCCAGCAGCCCGAAAGGGGTGGATACGCAGTATTTT. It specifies CASSPKGVDTQYF. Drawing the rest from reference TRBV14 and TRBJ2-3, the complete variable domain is EAGVTQFPSHSVIEKGQTVTLRCDPISGHDNLYWYRRVMGKEIKFLLHFVKESKQDESGMPNNRFLAERTGGTYSTLKVQPAELEDSGVYFCASSPKGVDTQYFGPGTRLTVL.

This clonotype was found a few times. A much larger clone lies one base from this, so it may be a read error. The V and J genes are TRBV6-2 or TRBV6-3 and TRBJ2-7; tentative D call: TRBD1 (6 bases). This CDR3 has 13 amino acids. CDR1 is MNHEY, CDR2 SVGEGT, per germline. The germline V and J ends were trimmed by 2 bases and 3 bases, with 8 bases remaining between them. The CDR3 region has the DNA TGTGCCAGCAGTTACCGGGACAACTACGAGCAGTACTTC. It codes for CASSYRDNYEQYF.

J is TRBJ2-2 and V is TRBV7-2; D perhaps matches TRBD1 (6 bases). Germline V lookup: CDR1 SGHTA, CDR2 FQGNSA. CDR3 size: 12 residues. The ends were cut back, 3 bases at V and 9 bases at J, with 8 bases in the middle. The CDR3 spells CASSFQGRELFF. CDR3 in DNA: TGTGCCAGCAGCTTCCAGGGGCGGGAGCTGTTTTTT.

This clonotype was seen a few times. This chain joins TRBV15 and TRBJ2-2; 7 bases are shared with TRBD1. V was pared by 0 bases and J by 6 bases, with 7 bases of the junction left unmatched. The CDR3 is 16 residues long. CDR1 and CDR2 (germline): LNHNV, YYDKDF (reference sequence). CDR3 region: CATSRDRQGLSGELFF. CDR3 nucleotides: TGTGCCACCAGCAGAGATCGACAGGGATTGTCCGGGGAGCTGTTTTTT.

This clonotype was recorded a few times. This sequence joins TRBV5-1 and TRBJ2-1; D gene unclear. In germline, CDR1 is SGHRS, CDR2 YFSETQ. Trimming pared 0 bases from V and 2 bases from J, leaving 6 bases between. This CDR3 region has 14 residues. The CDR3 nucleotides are TGCGCCAGCAGCTTGGAACTGGCCTACAATGAGCAGTTCTTC. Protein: CASSLELAYNEQFF.

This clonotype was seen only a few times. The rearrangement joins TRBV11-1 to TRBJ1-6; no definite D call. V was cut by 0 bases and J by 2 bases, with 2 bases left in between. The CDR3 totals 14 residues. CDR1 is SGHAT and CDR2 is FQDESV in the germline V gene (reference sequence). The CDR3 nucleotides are TGTGCCAGCAGCTTAGCGGCCTATAATTCACCCCTCCACTTT. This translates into CASSLAAYNSPLHF.

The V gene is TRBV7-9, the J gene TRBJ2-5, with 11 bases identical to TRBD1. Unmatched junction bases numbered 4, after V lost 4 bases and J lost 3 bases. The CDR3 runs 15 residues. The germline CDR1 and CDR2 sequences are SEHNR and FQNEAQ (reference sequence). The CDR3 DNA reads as TGTGCCAGCAGCTCCTGGACAGGGGGCGAAGAGACCCAGTACTTC. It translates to CASSSWTGGEETQYF.

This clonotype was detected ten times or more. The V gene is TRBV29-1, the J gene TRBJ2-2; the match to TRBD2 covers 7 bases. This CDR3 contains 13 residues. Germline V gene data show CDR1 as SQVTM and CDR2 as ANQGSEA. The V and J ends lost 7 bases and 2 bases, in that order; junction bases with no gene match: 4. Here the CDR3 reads CSGKRENTGELFF. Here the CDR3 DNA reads TGCAGCGGAAAGCGGGAAAACACCGGGGAGCTGTTTTTT.

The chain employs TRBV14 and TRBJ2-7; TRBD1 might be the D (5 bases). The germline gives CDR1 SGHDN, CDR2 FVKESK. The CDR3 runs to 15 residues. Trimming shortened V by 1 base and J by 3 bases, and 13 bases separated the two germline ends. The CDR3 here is CASSQVAGNGYEQYF. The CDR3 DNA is TGTGCCAGCAGCCAAGTTGCAGGGAACGGCTACGAGCAGTACTTC.

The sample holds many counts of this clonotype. CDR3: CSVEVWGNEQYF. CDR3 coding DNA: TGCAGCGTTGAAGTCTGGGGGAACGAGCAGTACTTC. The rearrangement links TRBV29-1 to TRBJ2-7; D assignment may be TRBD1 or TRBD2 (5 bases each). Germline V gene lookup returns CDR1 SQVTM and CDR2 ANQGSEA. This CDR3 contains 12 residues. V dropped 1 base and J dropped 5 bases, with 9 bases sitting between them.

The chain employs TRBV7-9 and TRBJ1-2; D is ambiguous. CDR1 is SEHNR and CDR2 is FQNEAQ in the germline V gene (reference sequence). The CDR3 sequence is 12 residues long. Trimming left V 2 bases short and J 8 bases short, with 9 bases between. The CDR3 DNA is TGTGCCAGCAGCTTAAGGAGAGAGGGCTACACCTTC. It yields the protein CASSLRREGYTF.

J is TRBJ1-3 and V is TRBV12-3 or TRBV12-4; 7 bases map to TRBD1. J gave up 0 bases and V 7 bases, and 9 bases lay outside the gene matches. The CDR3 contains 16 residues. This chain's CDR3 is CASITRGGNSGNTIYF. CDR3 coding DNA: TGTGCCAGCATAACCAGGGGGGGAAACTCTGGAAACACCATATATTTT.

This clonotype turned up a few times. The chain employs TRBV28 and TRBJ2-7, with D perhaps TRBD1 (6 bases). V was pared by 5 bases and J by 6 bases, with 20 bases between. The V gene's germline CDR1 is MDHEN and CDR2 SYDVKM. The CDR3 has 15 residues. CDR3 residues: CASSRRQVPSREQYF. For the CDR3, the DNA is TGTGCCAGCAGTCGACGACAGGTTCCCTCCCGCGAGCAGTACTTC.

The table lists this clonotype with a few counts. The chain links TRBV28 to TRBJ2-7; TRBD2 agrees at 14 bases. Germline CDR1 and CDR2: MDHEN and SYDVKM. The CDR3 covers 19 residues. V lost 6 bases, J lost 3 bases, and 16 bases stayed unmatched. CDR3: CASSPGLAGGRGGVYEQYF. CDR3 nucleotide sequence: TGTGCCAGCAGCCCAGGACTAGCGGGAGGAAGAGGGGGCGTCTACGAGCAGTACTTC.

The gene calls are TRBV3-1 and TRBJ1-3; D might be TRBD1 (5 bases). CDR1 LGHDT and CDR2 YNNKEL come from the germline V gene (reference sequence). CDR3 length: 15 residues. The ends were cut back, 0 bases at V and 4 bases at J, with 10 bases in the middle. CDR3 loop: CASSQERTSGNTIYF. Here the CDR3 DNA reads TGTGCCAGCAGCCAAGAAAGGACATCCGGAAACACCATATATTTT. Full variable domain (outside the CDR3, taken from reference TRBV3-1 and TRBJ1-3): DTAVSQTPKYLVTQMGNDKSIKCEQNLGHDTMYWYKQDSKKFLKIMFSYNNKELIINETVPNRFSPKSPDKAHLNLHINSLELGDSAVYFCASSQERTSGNTIYFGEGSWLTVV.

Written as DNA, the CDR3 is TGTGCCAGCAGCTTGCACATTAATGTCGGGGGAACCTTCTATGGCTACACCTTC. This sequence encodes CASSLHINVGGTFYGYTF. V and J are TRBV5-5 and TRBJ1-2; maybe TRBD1 (5 bases). V gave up 1 base and J gave up 4 bases, with 23 bases separating them. The CDR3 sequence is 18 residues long. CDR1 is SGHKS and CDR2 is YYEKEE in the germline V gene (reference sequence). The whole variable domain, filled in from reference TRBV5-5 and TRBJ1-2, reads DAGVTQSPTHLIKTRGQQVTLRCSPISGHKSVSWYQQVLGQGPQFIFQYYEKEERGRGNFPDRFSARQFPNYSSELNVNALLLGDSALYLCASSLHINVGGTFYGYTFGSGTRLTVV.

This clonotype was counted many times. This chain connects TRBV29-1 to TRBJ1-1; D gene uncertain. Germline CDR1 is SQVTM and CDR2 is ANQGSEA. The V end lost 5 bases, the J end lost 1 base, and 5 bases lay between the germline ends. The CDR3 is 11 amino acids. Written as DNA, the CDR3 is TGCAGCGTTTTTGGGAACACTGAAGCTTTCTTT. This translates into CSVFGNTEAFF.

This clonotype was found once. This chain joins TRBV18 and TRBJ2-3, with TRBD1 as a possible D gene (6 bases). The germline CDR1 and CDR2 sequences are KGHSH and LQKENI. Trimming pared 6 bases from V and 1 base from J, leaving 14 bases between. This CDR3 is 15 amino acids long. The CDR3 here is CASSPTGLGTDTQYF. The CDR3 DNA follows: TGTGCCAGCTCCCCAACAGGGTTGGGCACAGATACGCAGTATTTT.

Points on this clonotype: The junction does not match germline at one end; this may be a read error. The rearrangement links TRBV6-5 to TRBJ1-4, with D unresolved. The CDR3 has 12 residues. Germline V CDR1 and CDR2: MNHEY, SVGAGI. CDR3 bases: TGTGCCAGCAGATCAACTAATGAAACACTGTTTTTT. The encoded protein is CASRSTNETLFF.

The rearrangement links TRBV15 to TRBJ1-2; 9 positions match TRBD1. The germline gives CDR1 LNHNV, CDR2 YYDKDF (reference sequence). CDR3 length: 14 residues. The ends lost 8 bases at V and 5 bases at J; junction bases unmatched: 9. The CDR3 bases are TGTGCCACCTATTCAGGACAGGGGACGTATGGCTACACCTTC. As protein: CATYSGQGTYGYTF. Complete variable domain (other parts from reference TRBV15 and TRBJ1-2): DAMVIQNPRYQVTQFGKPVTLSCSQTLNHNVMYWYQQKSSQAPKLLFHYYDKDFNNEADTPDNFQSRRPNTSFCFLDIRSPGLGDTAMYLCATYSGQGTYGYTFGSGTRLTVV.

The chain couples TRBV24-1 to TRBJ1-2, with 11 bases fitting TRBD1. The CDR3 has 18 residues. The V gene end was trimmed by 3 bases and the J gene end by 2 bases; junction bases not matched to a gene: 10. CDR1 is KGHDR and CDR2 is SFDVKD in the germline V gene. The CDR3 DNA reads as TGTGCCACCAGTGATCCTGCCGGGACAGGGGGAGAAAACTATGGCTACACCTTC. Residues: CATSDPAGTGGENYGYTF.

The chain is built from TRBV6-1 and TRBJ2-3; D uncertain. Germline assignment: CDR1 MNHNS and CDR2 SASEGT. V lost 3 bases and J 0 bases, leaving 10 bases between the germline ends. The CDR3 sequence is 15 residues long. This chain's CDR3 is CASSEQTASTDTQYF. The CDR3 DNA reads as TGTGCCAGCAGTGAGCAGACCGCTAGCACAGATACGCAGTATTTT.

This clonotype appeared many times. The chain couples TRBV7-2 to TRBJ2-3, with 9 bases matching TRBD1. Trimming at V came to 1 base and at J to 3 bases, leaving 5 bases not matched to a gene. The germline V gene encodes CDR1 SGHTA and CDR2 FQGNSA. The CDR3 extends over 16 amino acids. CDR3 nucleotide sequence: TGTGCCAGCAGCTTAGGGCTGACAGGGGGGACAGATACGCAGTATTTT. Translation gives CASSLGLTGGTDTQYF.

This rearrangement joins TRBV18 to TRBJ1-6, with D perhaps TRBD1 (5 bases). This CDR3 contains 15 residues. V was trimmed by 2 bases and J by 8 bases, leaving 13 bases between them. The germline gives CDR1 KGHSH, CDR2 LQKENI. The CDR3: CASSPGGRVYSPLHF. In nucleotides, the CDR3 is TGTGCCAGCTCACCAGGTGGCAGGGTCTATTCACCCCTCCACTTT.

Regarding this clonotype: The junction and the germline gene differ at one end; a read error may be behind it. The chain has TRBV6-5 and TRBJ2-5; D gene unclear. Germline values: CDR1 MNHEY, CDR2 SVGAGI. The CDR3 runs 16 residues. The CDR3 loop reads CASSYSWQESKEAQYF. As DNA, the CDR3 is TGTGCCAGCAGTTACTCGTGGCAGGAGTCAAAAGAGGCCCAGTACTTC.

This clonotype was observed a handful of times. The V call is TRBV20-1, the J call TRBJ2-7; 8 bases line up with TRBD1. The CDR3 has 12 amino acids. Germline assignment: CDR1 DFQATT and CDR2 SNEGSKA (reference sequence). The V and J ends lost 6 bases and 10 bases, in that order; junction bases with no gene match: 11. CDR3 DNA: TGCAGTGCCAAACCGGGACAGGAGTTACAGTACTTC. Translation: CSAKPGQELQYF.

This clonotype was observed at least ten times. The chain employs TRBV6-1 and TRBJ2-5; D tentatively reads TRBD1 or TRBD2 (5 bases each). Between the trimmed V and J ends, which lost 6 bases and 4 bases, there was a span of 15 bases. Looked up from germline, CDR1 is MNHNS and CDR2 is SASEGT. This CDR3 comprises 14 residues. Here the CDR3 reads CASSRGLMIETQYF. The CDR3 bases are TGTGCCAGCAGCCGGGGCTTAATGATAGAGACCCAGTACTTC.